This T cell receptor (beta chain) was identified during a study of CD8+ T cells in alopecia areata. The study, taken as a whole, reports: On tofacitinib, scalp clonality and expanded CD8+ clones among top 100 fell significantly. Lesional scalp, notably in alopecia totalis/universalis, had clonality above that of normal scalp. Normal skin's resident alphabeta T cells are also sequenced in scalp samples. With patients, TCR sharing proved less clear than in mice, a difference possibly related to HLA.

The treatment: oral pan-JAK inhibitor, 5-10 mg twice daily. The sample holds a few counts of this clone. Its specificity is not known. The germline CDR1 and CDR2 sequences are MNHEY and SMNVEV (reference sequence). V was shortened by 6 bases and J by 0 bases, with 8 bases between the two germline ends. CDR3 length equals 13 residues. Reverse transcribed after extraction, RNA yielded cDNA as the sequencing template. Method: immunoSEQ multiplex PCR; TCRdb's copy keeps in-frame clones and lacks some. Here the sample spans roughly 73,000 clones, over 25% being singletons. This sequence was found in a human donor with alopecia areata. The source material was CD8+ T cells sorted from blood, sampled at week 4, from a patient treated with tofacitinib. The V call is TRBV27, the J call TRBJ1-1; D ambiguous. CDR3 sequence: CASSPLMNTEAFF. The CDR3 bases are TGTGCCAGCAGCCCTCTCATGAACACTGAAGCTTTCTTT.